This entry lists 24 T cell receptor beta chains sequenced from one sample in a study of identical twins. MiXCR, applied by TCRdb to the 5' RACE reads, yields one record per CDR3 protein. Of 240,000 or so distinct CDR3 sequences listed, about 13% are singletons. The sample also formed part of further work on yellow fever vaccine responses in identical twins.

The sequenced sample consisted of memory (CD45RO+) T cells sorted from blood. All receptors come from a woman between 18 and 29 years old in good health.

This clonotype was picked up a small number of times. This chain uses TRBV2 with TRBJ2-1, with 8 nucleotides matching TRBD1. Germline CDR1 and CDR2: SNHLY and FYNNEI. The CDR3 loop spans 16 amino acids. Trimming at V came to 7 bases and at J to 2 bases, leaving 10 bases not matched to a gene. The CDR3 protein is CASTRDRTGTYNEQFF. CDR3 nucleotide sequence: TGTGCCAGCACCAGAGATAGGACAGGGACCTACAATGAGCAGTTCTTC.

The sample holds many counts of this clonotype. The V call is TRBV5-6, the J call TRBJ2-1, with 8 bases fitting TRBD1. J was trimmed by 4 bases and V by 3 bases; bases with no gene match: 3. CDR1 and CDR2 from the germline V gene are SGHDT and YYEEEE. The CDR3 runs to 14 residues. The CDR3 bases are TGTGCCAGCAGCTGGACAGGGAGGTACAATGAGCAGTTCTTC. Translated: CASSWTGRYNEQFF.

This chain uses TRBV20-1 with TRBJ2-1; 9 bases align to TRBD1. CDR1 and CDR2 from the germline V gene are DFQATT and SNEGSKA (reference sequence). V gave up 5 bases and J gave up 4 bases; unmatched junction bases: 3. The CDR3 loop spans 13 amino acids. The CDR3 loop is CSAGGQGYNEQFF. The CDR3 DNA reads as TGCAGTGCTGGGGGACAGGGATACAATGAGCAGTTCTTC.

This clonotype appeared many times. The chain recombines TRBV3-1 with TRBJ1-1; TRBD1 agrees at 10 bases. J gave up 0 bases and V 4 bases, and 5 bases lay outside the gene matches. The CDR3 consists of 16 residues. Germline values: CDR1 LGHDT, CDR2 YNNKEL (reference sequence). CDR3 sequence reads: CASSPSDRGMNTEAFF. CDR3 coding DNA: TGTGCCAGCAGCCCGTCGGACAGGGGGATGAACACTGAAGCTTTCTTT. Variable domain in full (rest from reference TRBV3-1 and TRBJ1-1): DTAVSQTPKYLVTQMGNDKSIKCEQNLGHDTMYWYKQDSKKFLKIMFSYNNKELIINETVPNRFSPKSPDKAHLNLHINSLELGDSAVYFCASSPSDRGMNTEAFFGQGTRLTVV.

There are a few counts of this clonotype. The chain is built from TRBV10-1 and TRBJ2-1, with 14 positions matching TRBD2. Germline V gene data show CDR1 as WNHNN and CDR2 as SYGVQD (reference sequence). CDR3 size: 16 residues. Trimming cost V 7 bases and J 5 bases; bases outside gene matches: 7. The CDR3 DNA sequence: TGCGCCAGCAATGATCAGGGACTAGCGGGAGACAATGAGCAGTTCTTC. It specifies CASNDQGLAGDNEQFF.

The chain uses TRBV5-1 and TRBJ2-5; tentatively, D is TRBD1 (6 bases). The V end lost 0 bases, the J end lost 5 bases, and 17 bases lay between the germline ends. This CDR3 is built from 16 residues. CDR1 SGHRS and CDR2 YFSETQ come from the germline V gene. The CDR3 loop is CASSLAPVGAGETQYF. The DNA of the CDR3 is TGCGCCAGCAGCTTGGCTCCGGTGGGGGCGGGCGAGACCCAGTACTTC.

The chain recombines TRBV3-1 with TRBJ2-4, with unresolved D. Germline CDR1 is LGHDT and CDR2 is YNNKEL (reference sequence). The CDR3 is made up of 10 amino acids. The CDR3 is CVKFCSMKYF. CDR3 DNA sequence: TGTGTGAAGTTTTGTTCTATGAAGTACTTC.

This clonotype was observed at least ten times. This chain connects TRBV4-1 to TRBJ2-3, with a possible D match to TRBD2 (5 bases). V dropped 0 bases and J dropped 4 bases, with 8 bases sitting between them. The CDR3 is 14 residues long. Germline values: CDR1 MGHRA, CDR2 YSYEKL. This CDR3 is CASSQETRPDTQYF. The CDR3 nucleotides read TGCGCCAGCAGCCAAGAAACTAGACCAGATACGCAGTATTTT.

This clonotype has just a few counts. The rearrangement joins TRBV14 to TRBJ2-3; 9 bases agree with TRBD2. V shed 1 base, J shed 14 bases, and the junction held 7 bases outside the gene matches. Germline loops: CDR1 SGHDN, CDR2 FVKESK. The CDR3 loop spans 13 amino acids. DNA for the CDR3: TGTGCCAGCAGCCAAGCCGGGACTAGCCCCCGGTATTTT. Amino acids: CASSQAGTSPRYF. The full variable domain, rest sourced from reference TRBV14 and TRBJ2-3, is EAGVTQFPSHSVIEKGQTVTLRCDPISGHDNLYWYRRVMGKEIKFLLHFVKESKQDESGMPNNRFLAERTGGTYSTLKVQPAELEDSGVYFCASSQAGTSPRYFGPGTRLTVL.

The chain couples TRBV4-3 to TRBJ2-7, with 7 bases fitting TRBD1. The V gene end was trimmed by 1 base and the J gene end by 0 bases; junction bases not matched to a gene: 9. The germline V gene encodes CDR1 LGHNA and CDR2 YSLEER. This CDR3 region has 17 residues. DNA for the CDR3: TGCGCCAGCAGCCAAGTTCCAACAGGGGACAGCTCCTACGAGCAGTACTTC. This encodes CASSQVPTGDSSYEQYF.

With respect to this clonotype: One junction end disagrees with the germline gene, perhaps due to a read error. J is TRBJ2-3 and V is TRBV19, with D perhaps assigned TRBD1 or TRBD2 (6 bases each). CDR1 LNHDA and CDR2 SQIVND come from the germline V gene (reference sequence). The CDR3 is 13 residues long. The CDR3 here is CASTERGRYTQFF. CDR3 sequence (DNA): TGTGCCAGTACCGAAAGGGGGAGGTATACGCAGTTTTTT.

This clonotype turned up a few times. The chain carries TRBV7-2 and TRBJ2-7, with a weak D call TRBD2 (7 bases). Germline lookup yields CDR1 SGHTA and CDR2 FQGNSA. V was pared by 2 bases and J by 5 bases, with 13 bases between. The CDR3 has 14 residues. This CDR3 is CASSLRGGANEQYF. DNA for the CDR3: TGTGCCAGCAGCTTACGAGGGGGGGCTAACGAGCAGTACTTC.

The rearrangement links TRBV20-1 to TRBJ2-5; maybe TRBD2 (5 bases). Germline assignment: CDR1 DFQATT and CDR2 SNEGSKA (reference sequence). The CDR3 totals 13 residues. V lost 3 bases, J lost 5 bases, and 13 bases lay in between. The CDR3: CSASRPGSETQYF. The CDR3 DNA follows: TGCAGTGCTAGCCGCCCGGGAAGTGAGACCCAGTACTTC.

The chain recombines TRBV12-5 with TRBJ2-2; TRBD1 matches at 9 bases. The CDR3 has 15 amino acids. With 6 bases clipped from V and 3 bases from J, the junction kept 5 bases outside the gene matches. CDR1 is LGHNT, CDR2 FRNRAP, per germline. The CDR3 reads CASGPGTGYTGELFF. CDR3 sequence (DNA): TGTGCTAGTGGCCCCGGGACAGGGTACACCGGGGAGCTGTTTTTT.

This clonotype was found a few times. V is TRBV9 and J is TRBJ2-5, with D possibly matching TRBD2 (6 bases). CDR3 length: 14 residues. The V and J ends lost 6 bases and 1 base respectively, with 13 bases between them. The germline V gene has CDR1 SGDLS and CDR2 YYNGEE. CDR3 nucleotides: TGTGCCAGCACCTCTCGGGACTTCCAAGAGACCCAGTACTTC. As protein: CASTSRDFQETQYF. The full variable domain, completed using reference TRBV9 and TRBJ2-5, is DSGVTQTPKHLITATGQRVTLRCSPRSGDLSVYWYQQSLDQGLQFLIQYYNGEERAKGNILERFSAQQFPDLHSELNLSSLELGDSALYFCASTSRDFQETQYFGPGTRLLVL.

DNA for the CDR3: TGTGCCATCAGTGAGTCCCGGACAGGGGCAATTAGCAATCAGCCCCAGCATTTT. This encodes CAISESRTGAISNQPQHF. The chain has TRBV10-3 and TRBJ1-5; TRBD1 matches at 9 bases. With V trimmed by 0 bases and J by 0 bases, 6 bases remained unmatched. Germline loops: CDR1 ENHRY, CDR2 SYGVKD. This CDR3 has 18 residues.

The chain carries TRBV6-1 and TRBJ1-2, with D possibly matching TRBD1 (6 bases). This CDR3 spans 13 amino acids. Germline-derived CDR1 and CDR2 are MNHNS and SASEGT. V gave up 3 bases and J gave up 5 bases, with 10 bases separating them. The CDR3 region is CASSESQGYGYTF. CDR3 bases: TGTGCCAGCAGTGAGTCACAGGGATATGGCTACACCTTC.

In its sample, this clonotype was seen a few times. The rearrangement joins TRBV5-1 to TRBJ1-1; TRBD1 matches at 7 bases. CDR3 size: 15 residues. Germline V gene lookup returns CDR1 SGHRS and CDR2 YFSETQ. The V and J ends lost 7 bases and 0 bases, in that order; junction bases with no gene match: 9. The DNA of the CDR3 is TGCGCCAGCCGCCGGGACAGTATTTTGAACACTGAAGCTTTCTTT. Amino acid sequence: CASRRDSILNTEAFF.

This clonotype turned up a few times. V usage is TRBV24-1 and J usage is TRBJ1-4, with no clear D. CDR1 is KGHDR and CDR2 is SFDVKD in the germline V gene. CDR3 size: 14 residues. Trimming took off 0 bases at V and 4 bases at J, with 5 bases between the two ends. The chain's CDR3 is CATSDLADNEKLFF. CDR3 nucleotides: TGTGCCACCAGTGATTTGGCCGATAATGAAAAACTGTTTTTT.

The chain employs TRBV6-5 and TRBJ2-5; either TRBD1 or TRBD2 may fit D (5 bases each). The CDR3 runs to 13 residues. V lost 2 bases and J lost 4, with 8 bases in between. Germline CDR1 is MNHEY and CDR2 is SVGAGI. CDR3 residues: CASSYVRGETQYF. CDR3 DNA: TGTGCCAGCAGTTACGTGAGGGGAGAGACCCAGTACTTC.

In this sample, this clonotype turned up a few times. The CDR3 DNA reads TGTGCCAGCAGCTTACGGATCAATACGCAGTATTTT. Translating gives CASSLRINTQYF. V gene TRBV11-2 combines with J gene TRBJ2-3; D is uncertain. The germline V and J ends were trimmed by 2 bases and 7 bases, with 7 bases remaining between them. CDR3 length equals 12 residues. Germline loops: CDR1 SGHAT, CDR2 FQNNGV.

This clonotype was seen a few times. CDR3 region: CSVGPGGGADTQYF. CDR3 in DNA: TGCAGCGTGGGGCCAGGGGGCGGTGCAGATACGCAGTATTTT. This chain uses TRBV29-1 with TRBJ2-3; 8 bases are shared with TRBD1. V was pared by 6 bases and J by 4 bases, with 9 bases of the junction left unmatched. The CDR3 contains 14 residues. The V gene's germline CDR1 is SQVTM and CDR2 ANQGSEA.

This clonotype was seen repeatedly, ten times or more. The gene calls are TRBV20-1 and TRBJ2-6; 8 bases map to TRBD2. With 5 bases clipped from V and 0 bases from J, the junction kept 3 bases outside the gene matches. The CDR3 runs 15 residues. Germline CDR1 DFQATT, CDR2 SNEGSKA (reference sequence). CDR3: CSAQREGSGANVLTF. The CDR3 region has the DNA TGCAGTGCTCAACGGGAGGGCTCTGGGGCCAACGTCCTGACTTTC.

This chain uses TRBV24-1 with TRBJ2-7; no definite D call. CDR1 KGHDR and CDR2 SFDVKD come from the germline V gene. V lost 4 bases to trimming and J lost 2 bases, with 11 bases between them. This CDR3 has 14 amino acids. As DNA, the CDR3 is TGTGCCACCAGTGAATATGGCCCTCCCTACGAGCAGTACTTC. Residues: CATSEYGPPYEQYF.